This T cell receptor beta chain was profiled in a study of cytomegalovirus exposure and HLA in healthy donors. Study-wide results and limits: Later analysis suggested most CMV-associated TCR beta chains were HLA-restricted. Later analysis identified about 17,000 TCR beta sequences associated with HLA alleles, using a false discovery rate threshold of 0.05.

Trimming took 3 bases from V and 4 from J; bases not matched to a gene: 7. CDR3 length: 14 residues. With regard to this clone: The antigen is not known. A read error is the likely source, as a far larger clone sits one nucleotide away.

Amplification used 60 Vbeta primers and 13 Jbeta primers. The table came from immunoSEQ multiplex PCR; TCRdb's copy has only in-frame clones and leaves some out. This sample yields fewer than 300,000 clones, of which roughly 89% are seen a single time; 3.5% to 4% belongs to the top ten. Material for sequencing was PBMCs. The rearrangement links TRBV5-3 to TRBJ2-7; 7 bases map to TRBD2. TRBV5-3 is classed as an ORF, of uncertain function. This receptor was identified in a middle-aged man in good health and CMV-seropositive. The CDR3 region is CARSSGGITYEQYF. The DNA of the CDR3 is TGTGCCAGAAGCTCGGGGGGAATTACATACGAGCAGTACTTC.